The 21 T cell receptor beta chains below all came from one sample that was sequenced in a study of T cells after yellow fever vaccination (dated by TCRdb to the late 2010s). The library came from 5' RACE. The sequencing machine was an Illumina NovaSeq 6000. The public sequencing data were trimmed at Q25 with fastp and processed into clonotypes with MiXCR by TCRdb, which kept only in-frame beta chains. Here each entry gathers all rows of one CDR3 protein and keeps the most common genes and DNA. The sample table records about 340,000 distinct CDR3 sequences; 3% to 4.5% of these occur just once. About 24% of the sample comes from the top ten. Explained via the paper, the treatment or condition label denotes: live attenuated yellow fever vaccine strain. The material was PBMCs, obtained 5 days after the yellow fever booster vaccination. The source is a man in his late teens or twenties who received the YFV17D yellow fever vaccine.

This clonotype appeared a few times. The V call is TRBV4-3, the J call TRBJ1-6; D remains ambiguous. Germline CDR1 reads LGHNA; CDR2 reads YSLEER. Trimming shortened V by 0 bases and J by 8 bases, and 8 bases separated the two germline ends. The CDR3 sequence is 14 residues long. Here the CDR3 DNA reads TGCGCCAGCAGCCAAGAGGCGATGGATTCACCCCTCCACTTT. Amino acids: CASSQEAMDSPLHF.

The sample holds many counts of this clonotype. The chain combines TRBV5-1 with TRBJ2-3; perhaps TRBD1 as D (6 bases). This CDR3 spans 14 amino acids. Per the germline V gene, CDR1 is SGHRS and CDR2 is YFSETQ. Deletions cut 4 bases from V and 5 bases from J, with 14 bases between. The CDR3 loop is CASSLAQGKDTQYF. CDR3 DNA: TGCGCCAGCAGCCTGGCCCAGGGGAAAGATACGCAGTATTTT.

This clonotype occurred many times. The gene calls are TRBV2 and TRBJ1-2, with D unresolved. Germline V lookup: CDR1 SNHLY, CDR2 FYNNEI. The CDR3 consists of 12 residues. V lost 4 bases to trimming and J lost 3 bases, with 6 bases between them. CDR3 amino acids: CASSGQDYGYTF. The CDR3 DNA reads as TGTGCCAGCAGTGGGCAGGACTATGGCTACACCTTC.

This clonotype was found many times. V is TRBV24-1 and J is TRBJ2-3; D is perhaps TRBD1 or TRBD2 (5 bases each). The CDR3 has 14 residues. The germline V gene encodes CDR1 KGHDR and CDR2 SFDVKD. V was shortened by 4 bases and J by 5 bases, with 12 bases between the two germline ends. CDR3 DNA: TGTGCCACCAGTGAAGGGGCAGCGGAAGATACGCAGTATTTT. Protein sequence: CATSEGAAEDTQYF.

The chain is built from TRBV25-1 and TRBJ1-1, with 8 bases lining up with TRBD1. The germline gives CDR1 MGHDK, CDR2 SYGVNS. Trimming took 5 bases from V and 6 from J; bases not matched to a gene: 8. The CDR3 contains 14 residues. CDR3 loop: CASSPNTGGPEAFF. DNA of the CDR3: TGTGCCAGCAGTCCAAACACAGGGGGTCCTGAAGCTTTCTTT.

This chain connects TRBV7-2 to TRBJ1-6; D is unresolved. Germline-derived CDR1 and CDR2 are SGHTA and FQGNSA. CDR3 size: 13 residues. The V end was cut by 4 bases, the J end by 14 bases, with 15 bases between. The chain's CDR3 is CASSSYEPATLHF. CDR3 sequence (DNA): TGTGCCAGCAGCTCGTATGAGCCGGCCACCCTCCACTTT. Full variable domain (remainder filled in from reference TRBV7-2 and TRBJ1-6): GAGVSQSPSNKVTEKGKDVELRCDPISGHTALYWYRQSLGQGLEFLIYFQGNSAPDKSGLPSDRFSAERTGGSVSTLTIQRTQQEDSAVYLCASSSYEPATLHFGNGTRLTVT.

The V call is TRBV20-1, the J call TRBJ2-5, with D perhaps given as TRBD1 or TRBD2 (7 bases each). The CDR3 covers 16 residues. The germline V and J ends were trimmed by 2 bases and 5 bases, with 21 bases remaining between them. Germline CDR1 and CDR2: DFQATT and SNEGSKA (reference sequence). Here the CDR3 DNA reads TGCAGTGCTAGAATCGAGACAGGGAGGGAGTATGAGACCCAGTACTTC. Its protein product is CSARIETGREYETQYF.

This clonotype showed up many times. The rearrangement links TRBV6-1 to TRBJ2-4; D may correspond to TRBD1 or TRBD2 (6 bases each). The ends were cut back, 2 bases at V and 2 bases at J, with 19 bases in the middle. The CDR3 runs to 18 residues. The germline gives CDR1 MNHNS, CDR2 SASEGT. DNA for the CDR3: TGTGCCAGCAGTGAAAAGAAGGGGGGAGGATTGACCAAAAACATTCAGTACTTC. Translated, it gives CASSEKKGGGLTKNIQYF.

The V and J genes are TRBV18 and TRBJ2-4; either TRBD1 or TRBD2 may fit D (5 bases each). V was cut by 0 bases and J by 5 bases, with 5 bases left in between. Germline V lookup: CDR1 KGHSH, CDR2 LQKENI. The CDR3 length is 13 residues. This CDR3 reads CASSPPGQNIQYF. The DNA of the CDR3 is TGTGCCAGCTCACCACCGGGACAAAACATTCAGTACTTC.

This rearrangement joins TRBV4-1 to TRBJ2-5; TRBD1 agrees at 7 bases. With V trimmed by 4 bases and J by 5 bases, 7 bases remained unmatched. Per germline, CDR1 MGHRA and CDR2 YSYEKL. This CDR3 has 14 amino acids. The CDR3 loop is CASSLDDRAETQYF. The CDR3 DNA is TGCGCCAGCAGCCTCGACGACAGGGCTGAGACCCAGTACTTC.

The chain uses TRBV2 and TRBJ2-7; 7 bases align to TRBD1. Trimming took 4 bases from V and 0 from J; bases not matched to a gene: 6. This CDR3 spans 15 amino acids. Germline CDR1 SNHLY, CDR2 FYNNEI. CDR3 loop: CASSATGTASYEQYV. CDR3 coding DNA: TGTGCCAGCAGTGCTACCGGGACAGCCTCCTACGAGCAGTACGTC.

This clonotype has only a few counts. V gene TRBV6-6 combines with J gene TRBJ2-7, with 9 bases aligning to TRBD1. The V gene end was trimmed by 6 bases and the J gene end by 1 base; junction bases not matched to a gene: 7. The CDR3 spans 15 residues. CDR1 MNHNY and CDR2 SVGAGI come from the germline V gene (reference sequence). The CDR3 DNA follows: TGTGCCAGCAGGCCCGGACAGGGGCTATCCTACGAGCAGTACGTC. It specifies CASRPGQGLSYEQYV.

The rearrangement uses TRBV9 and TRBJ2-1; 9 nucleotides match TRBD1. CDR3 size: 16 residues. Germline V gene sequence: CDR1 SGDLS, CDR2 YYNGEE. V shed 0 bases and J 5 bases; nucleotides not matched to a gene: 6. The CDR3 coding sequence is TGTGCCAGCAGCGTAGTGCCGGGACAGGGAAACAATGAGCAGTTCTTC. The encoded protein is CASSVVPGQGNNEQFF.

This clonotype was counted at least ten times. CDR3 nucleotides: TGTGCCAGCAGCCGAGGAGACAATGAGCAGTTCTTC. It specifies CASSRGDNEQFF. The chain couples TRBV11-1 to TRBJ2-1; D unclear. Germline CDR1 SGHAT, CDR2 FQDESV (reference sequence). The CDR3 has 12 amino acids. V was shortened by 5 bases and J by 5 bases, with 7 bases between the two germline ends. The full variable domain, in which reference TRBV11-1 and TRBJ2-1 provide the parts outside the CDR3, is EAEVAQSPRYKITEKSQAVAFWCDPISGHATLYWYRQILGQGPELLVQFQDESVVDDSQLPKDRFSAERLKGVDSTLKIQPAELGDSAMYLCASSRGDNEQFFGPGTRLTVL.

This clonotype has a handful of counts. V and J are TRBV4-3 and TRBJ2-1; 11 nucleotides align to TRBD2. The V segment lost 0 bases and the J segment 4 bases; nucleotides outside the gene matches: 2. CDR1 and CDR2 (germline): LGHNA, YSLEER. CDR3 length: 16 residues. The CDR3 is CASSQETSGEYNEQFF. DNA of the CDR3: TGCGCCAGCAGCCAAGAGACTAGCGGGGAGTACAATGAGCAGTTCTTC.

The rearrangement links TRBV7-2 to TRBJ2-3; D is ambiguous. Trimming stripped 7 bases from V and 4 bases from J, with 9 bases between. Germline V CDR1 and CDR2: SGHTA, FQGNSA. The CDR3 length is 12 residues. This chain's CDR3 is CASNAQADTQYF. For the CDR3, the DNA is TGTGCCAGCAACGCGCAGGCAGATACGCAGTATTTT. The full variable domain, in which reference TRBV7-2 and TRBJ2-3 provide the parts outside the CDR3, is GAGVSQSPSNKVTEKGKDVELRCDPISGHTALYWYRQSLGQGLEFLIYFQGNSAPDKSGLPSDRFSAERTGGSVSTLTIQRTQQEDSAVYLCASNAQADTQYFGPGTRLTVL.

The rearrangement joins TRBV13 to TRBJ1-2; possible D gene TRBD1, 5 bases. The CDR3 totals 16 residues. V was cut by 6 bases and J by 2 bases, with 19 bases left in between. Germline CDR1 is PRHDT and CDR2 is FYEKMQ (reference sequence). The CDR3: CASRETGTEGNYGYTF. The CDR3 DNA is TGTGCCAGCAGGGAAACCGGGACCGAAGGAAACTATGGCTACACCTTC. The full variable domain, in which reference TRBV13 and TRBJ1-2 provide the parts outside the CDR3, is AAGVIQSPRHLIKEKRETATLKCYPIPRHDTVYWYQQGPGQDPQFLISFYEKMQSDKGSIPDRFSAQQFSDYHSELNMSSLELGDSALYFCASRETGTEGNYGYTFGSGTRLTVV.

There are many counts of this clonotype. The V call is TRBV5-5, the J call TRBJ2-5; 7 bases line up with TRBD1. The CDR3 loop spans 15 amino acids. The J segment lost 5 bases and the V segment lost 2 bases, leaving 9 bases of the junction unmatched. Germline V CDR1 and CDR2: SGHKS, YYEKEE (reference sequence). The CDR3 region is CASSFPTGVDETQYF. CDR3 coding DNA: TGTGCCAGCAGCTTCCCAACAGGGGTAGACGAGACCCAGTACTTC.

This clonotype was seen ten or more times. The CDR3 reads CASSDRRSPNGKLFF. The CDR3 coding sequence is TGCGCCAGCAGCGATCGACGGTCCCCAAACGGAAAACTGTTTTTT. The chain links TRBV5-1 to TRBJ1-4; D not resolved. V was clipped by 4 bases and J by 10 bases, with 20 bases between them. Germline V gene lookup returns CDR1 SGHRS and CDR2 YFSETQ. The length of the CDR3 is 15 residues.

CDR3 sequence reads: CASSPEPYNEQFF. CDR3 bases: TGCGCCAGCTCCCCAGAACCTTACAATGAGCAGTTCTTC. The rearrangement links TRBV5-1 to TRBJ2-1; D is unresolved. The CDR3 extends over 13 amino acids. Germline V gene lookup returns CDR1 SGHRS and CDR2 YFSETQ. V lost 7 bases and J lost 4, with 12 bases in between.

In this sample, this clonotype turned up many times. The rearrangement links TRBV11-1 to TRBJ2-1; 8 bases are a match to TRBD2. CDR3 length: 17 amino acids. With V trimmed by 3 bases and J by 0 bases, 7 bases remained unmatched. CDR1 and CDR2 from the germline V gene are SGHAT and FQDESV (reference sequence). The CDR3 DNA is TGTGCCAGCAGCTTCTTTAGCGGGACGAGCTCCTACAATGAGCAGTTCTTC. It is translated as CASSFFSGTSSYNEQFF.